This TCR beta chain was documented in a study of T-cell memory formation after mild COVID-19. Barcoded TCR alpha and TCR beta cDNA libraries with UMIs came from 5'RACE using constant-segment primers. TCRdb re-called the 5' RACE reads through MiXCR, storing one row per CDR3 protein. Of 160,000 or so distinct CDR3 sequences detected, around a third appear once; the ten largest clones hold around 12%. Study-wide points: Contracting CD4+ clones sat mainly in CM and EM; CD8+ in EMRA. Memory sampled before infection contained some responding clones, suggesting cross-reactive memory joined. Nothing showed for sure that second-wave clones peaking on day 37 were SARS-CoV-2 specific.

A note on this clonotype: The antigen is unknown.

The length of the CDR3 is 16 residues. Germline V CDR1 and CDR2: DFQATT, SNEGSKA (reference sequence). Unmatched junction bases numbered 5, after V lost 1 base and J lost 1 base. The receptor's source is an adult woman who had mild COVID-19 (a few samples of this study predate the infection). Cell type and time point are not known. The sequencing sample was made of PBMCs or a T cell subset sorted from them (not recorded which). The rearrangement joins TRBV20-1 to TRBJ2-3; 10 nucleotides line up with TRBD1. The chain's CDR3 is CSARGSGTGGTDTQYF. CDR3 sequence (DNA): TGCAGTGCTAGAGGCTCCGGGACAGGGGGCACAGATACGCAGTATTTT.